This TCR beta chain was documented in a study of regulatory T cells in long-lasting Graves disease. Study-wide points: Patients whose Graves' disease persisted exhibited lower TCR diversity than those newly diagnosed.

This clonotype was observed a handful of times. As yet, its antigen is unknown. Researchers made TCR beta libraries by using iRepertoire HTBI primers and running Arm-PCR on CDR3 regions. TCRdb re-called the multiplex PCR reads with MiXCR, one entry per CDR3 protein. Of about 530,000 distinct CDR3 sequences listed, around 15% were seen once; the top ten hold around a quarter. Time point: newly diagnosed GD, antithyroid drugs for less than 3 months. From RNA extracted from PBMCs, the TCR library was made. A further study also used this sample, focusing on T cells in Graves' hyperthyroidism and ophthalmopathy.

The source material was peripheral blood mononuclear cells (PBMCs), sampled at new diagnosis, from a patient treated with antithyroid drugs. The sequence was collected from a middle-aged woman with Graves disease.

The chain's CDR3 is CASSRTHLTEAFF. As DNA, the CDR3 is TGTGCCAGCAGCCGGACACACCTAACTGAAGCTTTCTTT. The rearrangement joins TRBV6-1 to TRBJ1-1; TRBD1 is a possible D gene (5 bases). The germline V and J ends were trimmed by 6 bases and 5 bases, with 13 bases remaining between them. The germline V gene encodes CDR1 MNHNS and CDR2 SASEGT. This CDR3 is 13 amino acids long.